This T cell receptor (beta chain) was recovered during a study of T-cell reconstitution after alpha-beta-depleted transplantation in children. TCRbeta library preparation incorporated unique molecular identifiers. TCRdb reprocessed the PCR reads via MiXCR and lists one record per CDR3 protein. The sample has 500,000 or so distinct CDR3 sequences; less than 35% are singletons. This clonotype appeared once. The CDR3 has 14 amino acids. Germline values: CDR1 KGHDR, CDR2 SFDVKD. Trimming left V 2 bases short and J 7 bases short, with 10 bases between. The source was PBMCs from the stem cell graft donor, collected from the stem cell graft. V gene TRBV24-1 combines with J gene TRBJ2-2, with D possibly TRBD2 on 6 matching bases. The receptor was isolated from a human donor who donated a stem cell graft to a child with aplastic anemia. The CDR3 sequence is CATSDSWGGGELFF. CDR3 bases: TGTGCCACCAGTGATTCCTGGGGAGGCGGGGAGCTGTTTTTT.